The clone carrying this TCR beta chain has at least ten counts. Its antigen is as yet unknown. This sample was included in a study of T cells after yellow fever vaccination. Study details: Where fractions had low cell numbers, libraries were prepared from them with the SMART-Seq v4 Ultra Low Input RNA kit. Regarding the study as a whole: Peak timing came faster in the weaker secondary response, day 5 versus 15. At around 95% for CD4 and 70% to 90% for CD8, most primary-vaccination clones showed up again after the booster.

The TCR cDNA carried a universal primer site and UMIs from 5'RACE template switching. Each CDR3 protein gets one entry after TCRdb re-called the 5' RACE reads with MiXCR. This repertoire shows 110,000 or so distinct CDR3 sequences, about 7.8% found once; its top ten account for more than 2.5%. J lost 2 bases, V lost 5 bases, and 4 bases had no gene match. The CDR3 is made up of 15 amino acids. Germline V gene sequence: CDR1 SGHTA, CDR2 FQGNSA. The TCR originated in a man aged 18 to 29 who received the YFV17D yellow fever vaccine. This chain links TRBV7-2 with TRBJ2-2; 8 bases match TRBD1. Sequencing used CD4+ T cells sorted from PBMCs, obtained about 41 days after the first yellow fever vaccination. The CDR3 here is CASSRDRINTGELFF. The CDR3 nucleotides are TGTGCCAGCAGCCGGGACAGGATCAACACCGGGGAGCTGTTTTTT.